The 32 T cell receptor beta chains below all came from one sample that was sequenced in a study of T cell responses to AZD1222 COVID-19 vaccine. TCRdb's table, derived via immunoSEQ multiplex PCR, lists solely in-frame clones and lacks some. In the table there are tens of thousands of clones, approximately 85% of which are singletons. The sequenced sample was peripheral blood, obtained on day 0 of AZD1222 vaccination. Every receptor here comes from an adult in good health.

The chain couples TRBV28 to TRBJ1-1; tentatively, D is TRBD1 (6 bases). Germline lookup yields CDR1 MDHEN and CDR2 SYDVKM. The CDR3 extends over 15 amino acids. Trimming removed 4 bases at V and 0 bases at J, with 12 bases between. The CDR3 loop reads CASSSPPGVNTEAFF. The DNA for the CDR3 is TGTGCCAGCAGTTCACCTCCAGGGGTGAACACTGAAGCTTTCTTT.

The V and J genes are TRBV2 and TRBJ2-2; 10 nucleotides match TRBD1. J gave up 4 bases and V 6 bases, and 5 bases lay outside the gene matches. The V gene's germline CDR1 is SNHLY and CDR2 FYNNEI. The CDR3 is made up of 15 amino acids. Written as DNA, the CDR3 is TGTGCCAGCAGAGTCGGGACAGGGGCCACCGGGGAGCTGTTTTTT. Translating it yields CASRVGTGATGELFF.

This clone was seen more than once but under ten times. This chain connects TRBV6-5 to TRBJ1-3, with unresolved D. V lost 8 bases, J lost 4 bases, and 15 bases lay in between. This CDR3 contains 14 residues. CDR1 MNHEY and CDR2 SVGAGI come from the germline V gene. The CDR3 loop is CASSLTVSGNTIYF. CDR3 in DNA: TGTGCCAGCTCCTTGACGGTCAGCGGAAACACCATATATTTT.

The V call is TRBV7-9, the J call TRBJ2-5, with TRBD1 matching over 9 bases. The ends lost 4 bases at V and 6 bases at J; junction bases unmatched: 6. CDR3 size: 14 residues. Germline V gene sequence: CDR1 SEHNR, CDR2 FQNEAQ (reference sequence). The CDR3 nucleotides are TGTGCCAGCAGCTGGGGGACAGGGCGTAAGACCCAGTACTTC. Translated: CASSWGTGRKTQYF.

The CDR3 loop reads CASSFGQASGNTIYF. In DNA, the CDR3 is TGTGCCAGCAGCTTCGGACAGGCCTCTGGAAACACCATATATTTT. V gene TRBV5-4 combines with J gene TRBJ1-3; the match to TRBD1 covers 7 bases. This CDR3 has 15 amino acids. The germline gives CDR1 SGHNT, CDR2 YYREEE (reference sequence). Trimming took 2 bases from V and 0 from J; bases not matched to a gene: 2.

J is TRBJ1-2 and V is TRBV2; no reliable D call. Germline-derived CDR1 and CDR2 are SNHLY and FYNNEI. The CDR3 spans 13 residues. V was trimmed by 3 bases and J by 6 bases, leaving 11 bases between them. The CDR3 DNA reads TGTGCCAGCAGTGAGGCCCTGAGGGATGGCTACACCTTC. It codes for CASSEALRDGYTF. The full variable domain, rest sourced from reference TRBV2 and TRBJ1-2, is EPEVTQTPSHQVTQMGQEVILRCVPISNHLYFYWYRQILGQKVEFLVSFYNNEISEKSEIFDDQFSVERPDGSNFTLKIRSTKLEDSAMYFCASSEALRDGYTFGSGTRLTVV.

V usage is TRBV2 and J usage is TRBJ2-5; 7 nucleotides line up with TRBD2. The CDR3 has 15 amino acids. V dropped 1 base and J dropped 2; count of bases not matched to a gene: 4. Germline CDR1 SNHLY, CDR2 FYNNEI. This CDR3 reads CASSEGLAAQETQYF. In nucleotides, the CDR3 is TGTGCCAGCAGTGAAGGGCTAGCGGCGCAAGAGACCCAGTACTTC.

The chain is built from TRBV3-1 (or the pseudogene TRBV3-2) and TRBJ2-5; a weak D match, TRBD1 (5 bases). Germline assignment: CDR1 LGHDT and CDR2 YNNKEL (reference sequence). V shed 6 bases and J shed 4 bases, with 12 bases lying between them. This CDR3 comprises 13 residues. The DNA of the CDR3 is TGTGCCAGCAGAACAAGGGGTGGAGAGACCCAGTACTTC. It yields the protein CASRTRGGETQYF.

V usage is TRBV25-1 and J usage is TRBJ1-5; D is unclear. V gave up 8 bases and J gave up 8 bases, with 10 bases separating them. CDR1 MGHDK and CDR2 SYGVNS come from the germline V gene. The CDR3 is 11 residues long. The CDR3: CASGYSEPQHF. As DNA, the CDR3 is TGTGCCAGCGGTTATTCAGAGCCCCAGCATTTT.

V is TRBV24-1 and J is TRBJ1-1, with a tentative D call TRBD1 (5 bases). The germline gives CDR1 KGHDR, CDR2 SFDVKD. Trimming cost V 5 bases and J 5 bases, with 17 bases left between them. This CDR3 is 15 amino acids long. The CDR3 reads CATSARGLGGTEAFF. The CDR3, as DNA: TGTGCCACCAGTGCCCGCGGCTTGGGGGGGACTGAAGCTTTCTTT.

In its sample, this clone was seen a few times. CDR3 sequence: CASTWDRSNPYSGNTIYF. DNA for the CDR3: TGTGCCAGTACGTGGGACCGTTCGAACCCATACTCTGGAAACACCATATATTTT. This rearrangement joins TRBV11-2 to TRBJ1-3; D possibly corresponds to TRBD1 (5 bases). V lost 9 bases to trimming and J lost 0 bases, with 24 bases between them. Germline assignment: CDR1 SGHAT and CDR2 FQNNGV. This CDR3 spans 18 amino acids.

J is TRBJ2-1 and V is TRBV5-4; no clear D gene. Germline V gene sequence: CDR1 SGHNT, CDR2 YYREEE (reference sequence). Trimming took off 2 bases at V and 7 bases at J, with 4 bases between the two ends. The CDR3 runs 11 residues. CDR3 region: CASSFLNEQFF. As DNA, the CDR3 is TGTGCCAGCAGCTTTCTTAATGAGCAGTTCTTC. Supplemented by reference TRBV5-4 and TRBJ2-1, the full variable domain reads ETGVTQSPTHLIKTRGQQVTLRCSSQSGHNTVSWYQQALGQGPQFIFQYYREEENGRGNFPPRFSGLQFPNYSSELNVNALELDDSALYLCASSFLNEQFFGPGTRLTVL.

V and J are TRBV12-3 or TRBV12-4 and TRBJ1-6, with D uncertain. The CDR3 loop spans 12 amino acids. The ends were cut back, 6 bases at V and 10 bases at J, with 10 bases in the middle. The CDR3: CASSLRRSPLHF. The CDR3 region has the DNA TGTGCCAGCAGCCTCCGGAGGTCACCCCTCCACTTT.

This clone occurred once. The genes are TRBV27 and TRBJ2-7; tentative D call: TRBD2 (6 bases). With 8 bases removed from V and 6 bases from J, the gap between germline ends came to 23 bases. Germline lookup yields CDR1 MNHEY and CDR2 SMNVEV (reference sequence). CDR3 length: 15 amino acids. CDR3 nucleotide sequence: TGTGCCAGCCTCCCCTTTGTCGGGGGAGCAAGCGAGCAGTACTTC. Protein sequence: CASLPFVGGASEQYF.

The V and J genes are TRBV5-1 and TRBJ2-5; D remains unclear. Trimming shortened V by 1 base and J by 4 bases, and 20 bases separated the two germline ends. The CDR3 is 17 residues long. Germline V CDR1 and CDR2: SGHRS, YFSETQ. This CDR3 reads CASSLQFRDGAGETQYF. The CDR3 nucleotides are TGCGCCAGCAGCTTGCAATTTCGTGATGGCGCAGGAGAGACCCAGTACTTC.

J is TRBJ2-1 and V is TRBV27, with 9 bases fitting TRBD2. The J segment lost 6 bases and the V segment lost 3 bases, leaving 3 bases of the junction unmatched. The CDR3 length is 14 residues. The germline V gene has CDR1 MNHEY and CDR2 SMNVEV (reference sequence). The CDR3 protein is CASSLGGGANEQFF. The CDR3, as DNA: TGTGCCAGCAGTTTGGGCGGGGGGGCCAATGAGCAGTTCTTC.

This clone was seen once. CDR3 in amino acids: CATTARAPHEQFF. The CDR3 bases are TGTGCCACCACAGCACGGGCCCCCCATGAGCAGTTCTTC. This chain connects TRBV7-9 to TRBJ2-1, with unresolved D. The CDR3 is made up of 13 amino acids. The V and J ends lost 10 bases and 8 bases respectively, with 18 bases between them. Germline V gene data show CDR1 as SEHNR and CDR2 as FQNEAQ (reference sequence).

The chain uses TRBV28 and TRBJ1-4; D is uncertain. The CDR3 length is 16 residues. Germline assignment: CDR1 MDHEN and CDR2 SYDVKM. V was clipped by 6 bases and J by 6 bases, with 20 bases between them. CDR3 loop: CASSLAGVKWYEKLFF. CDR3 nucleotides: TGTGCCAGCAGCCTGGCCGGGGTGAAATGGTATGAAAAACTGTTTTTT.

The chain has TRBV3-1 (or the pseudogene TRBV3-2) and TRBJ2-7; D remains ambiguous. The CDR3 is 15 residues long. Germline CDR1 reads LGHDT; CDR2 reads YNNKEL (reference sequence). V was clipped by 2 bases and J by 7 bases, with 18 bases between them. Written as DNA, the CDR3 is TGTGCCAGCAGCCAACCCCACGCGTCGACCCGGGAGCAGTACTTC. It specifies CASSQPHASTREQYF.

Here the CDR3 reads CASSTTGVGETQYF. CDR3 DNA sequence: TGTGCCAGCAGTACTACAGGGGTCGGAGAGACCCAGTACTTC. This sequence joins TRBV6-5 and TRBJ2-5; 7 nucleotides align to TRBD1. Germline values: CDR1 MNHEY, CDR2 SVGAGI. With V trimmed by 5 bases and J by 4 bases, 7 bases remained unmatched. This CDR3 comprises 14 residues.

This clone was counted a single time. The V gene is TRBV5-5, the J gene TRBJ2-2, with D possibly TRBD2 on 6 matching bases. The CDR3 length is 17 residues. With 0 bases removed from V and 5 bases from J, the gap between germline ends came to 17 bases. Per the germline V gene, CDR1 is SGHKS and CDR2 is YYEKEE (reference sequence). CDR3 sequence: CASSLAEAGLFTGELFF. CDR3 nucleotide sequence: TGTGCCAGCAGCTTGGCCGAGGCGGGATTATTTACCGGGGAGCTGTTTTTT.

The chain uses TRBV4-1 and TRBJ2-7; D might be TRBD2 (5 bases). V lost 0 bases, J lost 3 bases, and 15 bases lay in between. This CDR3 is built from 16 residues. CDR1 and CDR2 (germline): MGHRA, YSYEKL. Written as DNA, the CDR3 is TGCGCCAGCAGCCAAGAAGGAGGAGCGAAGAGCTACGAGCAGTACTTC. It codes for CASSQEGGAKSYEQYF.

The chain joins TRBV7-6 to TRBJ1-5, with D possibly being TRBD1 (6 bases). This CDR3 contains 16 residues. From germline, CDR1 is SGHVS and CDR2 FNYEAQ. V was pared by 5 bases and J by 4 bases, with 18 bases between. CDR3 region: CASSQSGFTGNQPQHF. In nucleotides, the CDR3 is TGTGCCAGCAGCCAAAGCGGTTTTACAGGGAATCAGCCCCAGCATTTT. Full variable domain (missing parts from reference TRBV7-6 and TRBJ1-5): GAGVSQSPRYKVTKRGQDVALRCDPISGHVSLYWYRQALGQGPEFLTYFNYEAQQDKSGLPNDRFSAERPEGSISTLTIQRTEQRDSAMYRCASSQSGFTGNQPQHFGDGTRLSIL.

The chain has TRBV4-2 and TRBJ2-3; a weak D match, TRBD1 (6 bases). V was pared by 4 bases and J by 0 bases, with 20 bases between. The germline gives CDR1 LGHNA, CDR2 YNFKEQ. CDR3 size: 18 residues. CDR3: CASSLSLGATTSTDTQYF. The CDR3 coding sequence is TGTGCCAGCAGCCTTTCGTTGGGGGCCACCACTAGCACAGATACGCAGTATTTT.

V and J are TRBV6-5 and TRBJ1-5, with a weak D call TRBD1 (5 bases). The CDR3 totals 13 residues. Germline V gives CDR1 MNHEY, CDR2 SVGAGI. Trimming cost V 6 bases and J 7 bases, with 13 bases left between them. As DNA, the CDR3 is TGTGCCAGCAGCCTAACCTGGGGCCAGCCCCAGCATTTT. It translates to CASSLTWGQPQHF.

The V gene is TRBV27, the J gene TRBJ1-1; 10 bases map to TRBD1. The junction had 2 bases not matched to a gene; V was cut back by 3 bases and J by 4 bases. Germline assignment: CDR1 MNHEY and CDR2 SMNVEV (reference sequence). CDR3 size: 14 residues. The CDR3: CASSFGDRGTEAFF. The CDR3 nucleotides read TGTGCCAGCAGTTTCGGGGACAGGGGCACTGAAGCTTTCTTT.

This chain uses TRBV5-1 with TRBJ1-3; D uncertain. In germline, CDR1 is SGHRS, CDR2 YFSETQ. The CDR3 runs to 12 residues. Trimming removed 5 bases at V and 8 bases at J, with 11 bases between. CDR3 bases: TGCGCCAGCAGTGACCCCGGAGACACCATATATTTT. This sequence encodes CASSDPGDTIYF.

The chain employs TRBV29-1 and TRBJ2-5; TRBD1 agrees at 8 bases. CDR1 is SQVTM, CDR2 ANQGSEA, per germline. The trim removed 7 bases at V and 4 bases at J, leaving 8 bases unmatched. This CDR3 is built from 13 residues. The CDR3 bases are TGCAGCGCCATCAAGACAGGGGCAGAGACCCAGTACTTC. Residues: CSAIKTGAETQYF.

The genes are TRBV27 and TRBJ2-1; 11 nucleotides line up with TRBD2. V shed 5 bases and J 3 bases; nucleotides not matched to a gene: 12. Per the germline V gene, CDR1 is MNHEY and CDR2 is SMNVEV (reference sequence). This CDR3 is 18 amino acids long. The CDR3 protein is CASSPMGTSGVHYNEQFF. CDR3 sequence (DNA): TGTGCCAGCAGTCCAATGGGGACTAGCGGAGTCCACTACAATGAGCAGTTCTTC.

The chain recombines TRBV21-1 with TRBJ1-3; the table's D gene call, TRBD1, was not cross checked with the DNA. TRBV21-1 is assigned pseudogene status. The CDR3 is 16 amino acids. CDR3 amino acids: CASSNPDRVSGNTIYF. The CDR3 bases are TGTGCCAGCAGCAATCCTGACAGGGTCTCTGGAAACACCATATATTTT.

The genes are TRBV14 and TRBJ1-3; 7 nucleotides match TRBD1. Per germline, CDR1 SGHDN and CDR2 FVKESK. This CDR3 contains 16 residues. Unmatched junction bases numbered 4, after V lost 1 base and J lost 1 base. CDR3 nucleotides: TGTGCCAGCAGCCAAGTGCCAGGGGGGTCTGGAAACACCATATATTTT. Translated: CASSQVPGGSGNTIYF.

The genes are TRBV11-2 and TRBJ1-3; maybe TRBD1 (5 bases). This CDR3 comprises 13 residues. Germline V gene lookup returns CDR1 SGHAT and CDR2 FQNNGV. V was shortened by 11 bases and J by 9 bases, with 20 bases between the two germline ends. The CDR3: CAGGVGPLSTIYF. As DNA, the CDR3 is TGTGCCGGGGGGGTTGGGCCTCTCAGCACCATATATTTT.